One TCR beta chain is described in this entry. This specimen belongs to a study of blood T cell repertoires in COVID-19. Study summary: PBMCs, B-cell-depleted T cells, or T cells provided the cDNA or gDNA that made up the material.

V shed 4 bases and J 0 bases; nucleotides not matched to a gene: 12. Germline V gives CDR1 GTSNPN, CDR2 SVGIG (reference sequence). This CDR3 is 17 amino acids long. In the study's own analysis: For nucleated cells, counts were estimated from reference gene primer amplification. Measured with immunoSEQ multiplex PCR; TCRdb has only the in-frame clones, and not every one. The DNA was the basis for D and trimming; V, J and clone size are from that table. The table shows 250,000 to 300,000 clones, with roughly 93% occurring only once. Living in under 30 US areas, the participants were between about 18 and 100 years of age.

V gene TRBV30 combines with J gene TRBJ2-3; 8 positions agree with TRBD2. The origin of this receptor is a woman aged 40-49 years with acute COVID-19. What was sequenced was PBMCs or T cells enriched from blood (not recorded which). The CDR3 is CAWNWVAGTLSTDTQYF. The CDR3 DNA follows: TGTGCCTGGAATTGGGTAGCGGGGACCCTAAGCACAGATACGCAGTATTTT.